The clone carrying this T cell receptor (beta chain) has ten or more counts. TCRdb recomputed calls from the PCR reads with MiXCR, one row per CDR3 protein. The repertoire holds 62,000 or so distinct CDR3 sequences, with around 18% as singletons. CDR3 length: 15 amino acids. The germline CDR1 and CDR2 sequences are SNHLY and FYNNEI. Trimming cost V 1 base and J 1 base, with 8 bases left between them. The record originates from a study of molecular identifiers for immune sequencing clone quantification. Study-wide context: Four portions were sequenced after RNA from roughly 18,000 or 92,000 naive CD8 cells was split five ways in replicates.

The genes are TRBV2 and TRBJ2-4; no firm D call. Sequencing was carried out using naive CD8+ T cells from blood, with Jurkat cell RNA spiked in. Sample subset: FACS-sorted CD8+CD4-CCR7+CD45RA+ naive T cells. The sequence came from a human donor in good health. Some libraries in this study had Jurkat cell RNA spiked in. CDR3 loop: CASSEVSLAKNIQYF. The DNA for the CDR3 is TGTGCCAGCAGTGAAGTATCCTTGGCCAAAAACATTCAGTACTTC.